This is a list of T cell receptor beta chains from one sample in a study of blood T cell repertoires in COVID-19. The table came from immunoSEQ multiplex PCR; TCRdb's copy has only in-frame clones and leaves some out. The sample carries roughly 240,000 clones, 85% to 90% recorded once. Sequenced: PBMCs or T cells enriched from blood (not recorded which). These receptors were collected from a man in his fifties or sixties who had been exposed to COVID-19. CDR3s include the opening cysteine and the closing phenylalanine or tryptophan. A D gene is named only where the DNA matches it firmly. For some rows the clone size is stated as once, few or many, or as a class when expanded; others skip it.

DNA	CDR3	size	D	V	J
TGCGCCAGCAGTGCTCAACAGAGACTAACTGAAGCTTTCTTT	CASSAQQRLTEAFF	-	-	TRBV10-1	TRBJ1-1
TGTGCCAGCAGCCTGAGTGGAAGAGGTCCAACTAATGAAAAACTGTTTTTT	CASSLSGRGPTNEKLFF	once	-	TRBV27	TRBJ1-4
TGTGCCATCGCACCCAGGGGCCCGCGCGACACGGGCACTGAAGCTTTCTTT	CAIAPRGPRDTGTEAFF	-	-	TRBV5-8	TRBJ1-1
TGTGCCAGCAGCTTAGCAGGTTCTTACACTGAAGCTTTCTTT	CASSLAGSYTEAFF	-	-	TRBV5-6	TRBJ1-1
TGTGCCAGCAGCTTGGCCGGTACAGGGGATCAGCCCCAGCATTTT	CASSLAGTGDQPQHF	-	TRBD1	TRBV5-6	TRBJ1-5
TGTGCCAGCAGTTCTATTCATAGCAATCAGCCCCAGCATTTT	CASSSIHSNQPQHF	-	-	TRBV6-5	TRBJ1-5
TGTGCCAGCAGTGAAGGAGTCGAGAGCACAGATACGCAGTATTTT	CASSEGVESTDTQYF	-	-	TRBV6-4	TRBJ2-3
TGTGCCAGCGGGGCTTCTAGCGGGGAGGATACGCAGTATTTT	CASGASSGEDTQYF	-	TRBD2	TRBV2	TRBJ2-3
TGCGCCAGCTACGCTTCCAAACCAGCGGGGCTCAATGAGCAGTTCTTC	CASYASKPAGLNEQFF	-	TRBD2	TRBV10-2	TRBJ2-1
TGTGCCAGCAGTTTAGGGGACTTAGTTCATTTTGAAAAACTGTTTTTT	CASSLGDLVHFEKLFF	-	-	TRBV28	TRBJ1-4
TGTGCCAGCATCACGGTCCAGGGGGCCGGTGAGCAGTTCTTC	CASITVQGAGEQFF	-	TRBD1	TRBV6-4	TRBJ2-1